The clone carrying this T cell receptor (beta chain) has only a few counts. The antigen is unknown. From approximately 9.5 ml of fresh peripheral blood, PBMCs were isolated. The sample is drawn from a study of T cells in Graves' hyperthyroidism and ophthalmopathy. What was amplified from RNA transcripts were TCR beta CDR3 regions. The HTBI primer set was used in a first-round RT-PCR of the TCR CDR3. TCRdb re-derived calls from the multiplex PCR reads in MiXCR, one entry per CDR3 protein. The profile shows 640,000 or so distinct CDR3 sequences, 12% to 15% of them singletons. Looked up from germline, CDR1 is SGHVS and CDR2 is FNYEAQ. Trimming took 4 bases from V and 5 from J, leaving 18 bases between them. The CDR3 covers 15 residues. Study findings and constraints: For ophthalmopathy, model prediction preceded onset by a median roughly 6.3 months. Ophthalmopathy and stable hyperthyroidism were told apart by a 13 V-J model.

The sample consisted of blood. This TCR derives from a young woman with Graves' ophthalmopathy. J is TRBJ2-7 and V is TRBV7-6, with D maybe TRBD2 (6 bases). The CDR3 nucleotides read TGTGCCAGCAGCTCCCTGGGGGGTTTGGGGCACGAGCAGTACTTC. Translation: CASSSLGGLGHEQYF.